This is a list of T cell receptor beta chains from one sample in a study of graft-versus-host responses after intestinal transplantation. Assay used: immunoSEQ multiplex PCR; TCRdb lists only in-frame clones, some missing. The repertoire holds around 110,000 clones, with 75% to 95% as singletons. Their specific antigens are unknown. The sample consisted of unstimulated CD4+ T cells sorted from spleen or lymph node cells, taken before intestinal transplant. The receptors shown here come from a human donor who received an intestinal transplant. Each CDR3 is given with its conserved first and last residue. A D gene is named only where the DNA matches it firmly. The size entry is marked missing in some rows and otherwise reads once, few, many or a size class.

TRBJ1-5	TRBV29-1	.	.	TGCAGCGTTAGGAAGGACTCCAATCAGCCCCAGCATTTT	CSVRKDSNQPQHF
TRBJ1-2	TRBV4-1	.	TRBD1	TGCGCCAGCAGCCTCGGGACAGGCCCTTATGGCTACACCTTC	CASSLGTGPYGYTF
TRBJ2-7	TRBV5-1	.	TRBD1	TGCGCCAGCAGCTTGGCGGGGACAGGGTTAGCCTACGAGCAGTACTTC	CASSLAGTGLAYEQYF
TRBJ2-2	TRBV2	once	TRBD2	TGTGCCAGCAGGCCGGGACTAGTTGGATCCGGGGAGCTGTTTTTT	CASRPGLVGSGELFF
TRBJ1-2	TRBV30	.	.	TGTGCCTTGAGGACGGACTACTTCTATGGCTACACCTTC	CALRTDYFYGYTF
TRBJ1-1	TRBV5-1	.	.	TGCGCCAGCAGCTTGGGAGGGGGGAACACTGAAGCTTTCTTT	CASSLGGGNTEAFF
TRBJ2-7	TRBV19	.	TRBD2	TGTGCCAGTAGTACCGGGAGGCCCAGCTCCTACGAGCAGTACTTC	CASSTGRPSSYEQYF
TRBJ1-4	TRBV6-1	once	.	TGTGCCAGCAGTGAACCTCGATTAGGGGCTAATGAAAAACTGTTTTTT	CASSEPRLGANEKLFF
TRBJ2-1	TRBV7-3	.	.	TGTGCCAGCAGCCCGGGTGGCAATGAGCAGTTCTTC	CASSPGGNEQFF
TRBJ1-2	TRBV2	.	.	TGTGCCAGCAGTGCGATGACCATGGGCCCTAACTATGGCTACACCTTC	CASSAMTMGPNYGYTF
TRBJ2-7	TRBV7-9	few	.	TGTGCCAGCAGCCCGGGGTATCAATTCGGGCAGTACTTC	CASSPGYQFGQYF
TRBJ1-5	TRBV7-8	.	TRBD1	TGTGCCAGCAGCTCTCACGGGACAGGGGCGTATCAGCCCCAGCATTTT	CASSSHGTGAYQPQHF
TRBJ1-2	TRBV28	once	.	TGTGCCAGCAAATTGGGGGGGGCTTATGGCTACACCTTC	CASKLGGAYGYTF
TRBJ2-2	TRBV4-1	.	TRBD2	TGCGCCAGCAACCGACTCCCCAGCGGGGGCCGGGGTACCGGGGAGCTGTTTTTT	CASNRLPSGGRGTGELFF
TRBJ2-5	TRBV5-1	.	TRBD2	TGCGCCAGCACTAGCGGGGAACAAGAGACCCAGTACTTC	CASTSGEQETQYF
TRBJ2-7	TRBV7-2	.	TRBD1	TGTGCCAGCAGCCCTGGGACAGGGAACTACGAGCAGTACTTC	CASSPGTGNYEQYF
TRBJ2-2	TRBV6-6	.	.	TGTGCCAGCAGTTACTCGAGATCCGGCACCGGGGAGCTGTTTTTT	CASSYSRSGTGELFF
TRBJ1-6	TRBV6-1	.	.	TGTGCCAGCATTCGAGACAGTAGTTCACCCCTCCACTTT	CASIRDSSSPLHF
TRBJ2-1	TRBV11-3	.	.	TGTGCCAGCAGCTTAGGGGACACCTCCTACAATGAGCAGTTCTTC	CASSLGDTSYNEQFF
TRBJ1-1	TRBV7-9	.	.	TGTGCCAGCAGCTTAGAACGGGGGGCGGGAACTGAAGCTTTCTTT	CASSLERGAGTEAFF
TRBJ2-1	TRBV5-1	.	TRBD2	TGCGCCAGCAGCTTGGGCGGGAGTCTAATAAATGAGCAGTTCTTC	CASSLGGSLINEQFF
TRBJ1-5	TRBV30	.	.	TGTGCCTGGAGCGTCAGGGCAGGGGTCAATCAGCCCCAGCATTTT	CAWSVRAGVNQPQHF
TRBJ1-1	TRBV6-5	.	TRBD1	TGTGCCAGCAGCGCGATTAGACAGGGGGTTTTCTTT	CASSAIRQGVFF
TRBJ2-2	TRBV27	once	.	TGTGCCAGCAGTTTTATACTAGCAACGAACACCGGGGAGCTGTTTTTT	CASSFILATNTGELFF
TRBJ2-2	TRBV11-3	once	.	TGTGCCAGCAGCTTAGTAAATTCGGGGGAGCTGTTTTTT	CASSLVNSGELFF
TRBJ1-1	TRBV5-1	.	TRBD1	TGCGCCAGCAGCTTTGCCCCCGACAGGGGAACTGAAGCTTTCTTT	CASSFAPDRGTEAFF
TRBJ2-5	TRBV9	.	TRBD2	TGTGCCAGCAGCGGAAAACAGGGTATCCTAGCGGGAGGAGGGGAGACCCAGTACTTC	CASSGKQGILAGGGETQYF
TRBJ2-7	TRBV11-1	.	.	TGTGCCAGCAGCACCCGGGGGATCTACGAGCAGTACTTC	CASSTRGIYEQYF
TRBJ1-6	TRBV18	once	TRBD1	TGTGCCAGCTCACCGGGACAGGGGGTAGTAGCACCCCTCCACTTT	CASSPGQGVVAPLHF
TRBJ1-1	TRBV7-9	.	.	TGTGCCACCAGGGACACTCTGAAGGTCAACACTGAAGCTTTCTTT	CATRDTLKVNTEAFF
TRBJ1-2	TRBV4-3	.	.	TGCGCCAGCAGCCAAGAAGACTCGATCTATGGCTACACCTTC	CASSQEDSIYGYTF
TRBJ1-2	TRBV6-6	.	TRBD1	TGTGCCAGCAGTTACGACAGGGGGCGAGGTGGCTACACCTTC	CASSYDRGRGGYTF
TRBJ2-1	TRBV5-4	.	TRBD2	TGTGCCAGCAGCTCGGGACTAGCGGGAGGCAGTAGGAATGAGCAGTTCTTC	CASSSGLAGGSRNEQFF
TRBJ2-1	TRBV19	.	.	TGTGCCAGTAGTCGGGACTCCTCCTACAATGAGCAGTTCTTC	CASSRDSSYNEQFF
TRBJ2-5	TRBV27	.	TRBD2	TGTGCCAGCAGGCCCGGGACTAGCAGGGAGACCCAGTACTTC	CASRPGTSRETQYF
TRBJ2-5	TRBV11-1	.	.	TGTGCCAGCAGCTTAGGTTCGGGGGGCGGAAAGACCCAGTACTTC	CASSLGSGGGKTQYF
TRBJ2-5	TRBV9	once	TRBD2	TGTGCCAGCAGCGTAGGGCTAGCGGGAGGACCACAAGAGACCCAGTACTTC	CASSVGLAGGPQETQYF
TRBJ1-6	TRBV30	few	TRBD1	TGTGCCTGGAGTGTACCTGCGACAGGGTTGAAGGGGATCCTCCACTTT	CAWSVPATGLKGILHF
TRBJ2-7	TRBV7-9	.	.	TGTGCCAGCAGCTTAGCGCGTGTCCACGAGCAGTACTTC	CASSLARVHEQYF
TRBJ1-1	TRBV7-9	.	TRBD1	TGTGCCAGCAGCTTAGGGGCTTCAGGGGGCAGGGGCACTGAAGCTTTCTTT	CASSLGASGGRGTEAFF
TRBJ1-4	TRBV2	.	.	TGTGCCAGCAGTGAAACCCAGATGAATGAAAAACTGTTTTTT	CASSETQMNEKLFF
TRBJ2-2	TRBV27	.	.	TGTGCCAGCAGTGACGTGACAGAATACACCGGGGAGCTGTTTTTT	CASSDVTEYTGELFF
TRBJ1-1	TRBV10-3	once	TRBD1	TGTGCCATCAGTGACCCGATAGCAACCGGGACAGGGCCCCCGAACACTGAAGCTTTCTTT	CAISDPIATGTGPPNTEAFF
TRBJ1-6	TRBV9	.	.	TGTGCCAGCAGCGTAGGGGGGGGTGGGGGTGGATATAATTCACCCCTCCACTTT	CASSVGGGGGGYNSPLHF
TRBJ2-7	TRBV30	once	.	TGTGCCTGGAGCCGCAGGGTCCCCTACGAGCAGTACTTC	CAWSRRVPYEQYF
TRBJ2-3	TRBV7-3	once	TRBD2	TGTGCCAGCAGCTCGCGACTAGCGGTTAGCACAGATACGCAGTATTTT	CASSSRLAVSTDTQYF
TRBJ2-1	TRBV20-1	.	.	TGCAGTGTACGCAGGTTTAATGAGCAGTTCTTC	CSVRRFNEQFF
TRBJ2-7	TRBV6-5	.	TRBD2	TGTGCCAGCAGTTACAGCGGACTAGCGGGAATCTACGAGCAGTACTTC	CASSYSGLAGIYEQYF
TRBJ1-5	TRBV9	.	.	TGTGCCAGCAGCGTAGATCCAAATCAGCCCCAGCATTTT	CASSVDPNQPQHF
TRBJ2-1	TRBV18	once	.	TGTGCCAGCTCACCACTAGGAGGGAGCTCCTACAATGAGCAGTTCTTC	CASSPLGGSSYNEQFF
TRBJ2-1	TRBV15	once	TRBD2	TGTGCCACCAGCAGAGAGCTCGGGACTAGCGTGAGGAATGAGCAGTTCTTC	CATSRELGTSVRNEQFF
TRBJ2-1	TRBV5-1	.	.	TGCGCCAGCAGCCTCAGGGTTTTTGAGCAGTTCTTC	CASSLRVFEQFF
TRBJ2-5	TRBV6-6	.	.	TGTGCCAGCACCCCGACTAGTCTAGGGGAGACCCAGTACTTC	CASTPTSLGETQYF
TRBJ2-2	TRBV28	.	TRBD1	TGTGCCAGCAGGAGGGGGCGTATCGGGGAGCTGTTTTTT	CASRRGRIGELFF